This T cell receptor beta chain appears in the sequencing data of a study of identical twins. This CDR3 has 17 amino acids. CDR1 and CDR2 (germline): MDHEN, SYDVKM. J was trimmed by 0 bases and V by 5 bases; bases with no gene match: 2. Each CDR3 protein gets one entry after TCRdb re-called the 5' RACE reads with MiXCR. The sample consists of over 550,000 distinct CDR3 sequences, about 7.1% of them appearing once. Study-level points and caveats: Monozygotic twins shared more out-of-frame TCR alpha than recombination models predicted.

This clonotype was counted many times. Antigen specificity is unknown. The sample was also reused in another study, on yellow fever vaccine responses in identical twins.

The TCR was taken from a woman aged 18-35 years in good health. The chain carries TRBV28 and TRBJ2-6; 12 nucleotides align to TRBD2. The specimen was PBMCs. As DNA, the CDR3 is TGTGCCAGCAGTAGGACTAGCGGGGTCTCTGGGGCCAACGTCCTGACTTTC. Residues: CASSRTSGVSGANVLTF.